The text below deals with one T cell receptor beta chain. Here immunoSEQ multiplex PCR was the method, and the copy in TCRdb shows in-frame clones only, minus some. The table shows 110,000 to 150,000 clones, with about 90% occurring only once. Enrolled through a virtual design, the participants were between roughly 18 and 95 years of age and came from about two dozen US areas. The data originate from a study of blood T cell repertoires in COVID-19. There are 13 residues in the CDR3. Trimming took 4 bases from V and 1 from J, leaving 8 bases between them. The germline V gene has CDR1 SGHRS and CDR2 YFSETQ.

The source material was PBMCs or T cells enriched from blood (not recorded which). The J gene is TRBJ1-1, the V gene TRBV5-1, with D hard to call. The sequence derives from a man in his 60s who had recovered from COVID-19. Here the CDR3 DNA reads TGCGCCAGCAGCCTTAGCCGGAACACTGAAGCTTTCTTT. Amino acid sequence: CASSLSRNTEAFF.